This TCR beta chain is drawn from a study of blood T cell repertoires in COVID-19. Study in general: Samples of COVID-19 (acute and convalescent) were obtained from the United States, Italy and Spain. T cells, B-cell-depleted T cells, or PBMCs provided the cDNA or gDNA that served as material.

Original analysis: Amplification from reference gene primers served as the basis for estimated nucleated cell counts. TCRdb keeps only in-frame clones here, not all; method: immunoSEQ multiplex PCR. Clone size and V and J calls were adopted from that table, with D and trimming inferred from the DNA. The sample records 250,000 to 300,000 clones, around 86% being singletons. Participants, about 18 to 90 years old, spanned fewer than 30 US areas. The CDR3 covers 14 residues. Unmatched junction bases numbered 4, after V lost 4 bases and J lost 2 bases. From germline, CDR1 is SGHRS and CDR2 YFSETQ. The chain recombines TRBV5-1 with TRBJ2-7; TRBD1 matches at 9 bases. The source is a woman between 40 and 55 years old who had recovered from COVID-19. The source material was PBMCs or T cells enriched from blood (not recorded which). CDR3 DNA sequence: TGCGCCAGCAGCCCGGACAGGGGACCCTACGAGCAGTACTTC. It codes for CASSPDRGPYEQYF.